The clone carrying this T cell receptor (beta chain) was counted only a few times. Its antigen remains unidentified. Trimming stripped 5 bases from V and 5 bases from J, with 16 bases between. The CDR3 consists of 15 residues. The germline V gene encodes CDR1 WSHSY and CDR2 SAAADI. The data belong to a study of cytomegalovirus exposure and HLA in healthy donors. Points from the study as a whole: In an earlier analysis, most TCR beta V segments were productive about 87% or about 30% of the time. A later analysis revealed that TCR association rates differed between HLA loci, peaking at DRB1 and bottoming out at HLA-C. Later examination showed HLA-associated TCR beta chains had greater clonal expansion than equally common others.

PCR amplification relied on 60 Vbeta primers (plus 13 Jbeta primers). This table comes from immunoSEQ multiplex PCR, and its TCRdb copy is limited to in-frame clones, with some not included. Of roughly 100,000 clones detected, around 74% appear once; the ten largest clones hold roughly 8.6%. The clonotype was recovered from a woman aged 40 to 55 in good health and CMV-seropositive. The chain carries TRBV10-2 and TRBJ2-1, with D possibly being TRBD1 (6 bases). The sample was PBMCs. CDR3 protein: CASSTGRGWDNEQFF. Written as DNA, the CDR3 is TGCGCCAGCAGTACTGGCAGGGGATGGGACAATGAGCAGTTCTTC.